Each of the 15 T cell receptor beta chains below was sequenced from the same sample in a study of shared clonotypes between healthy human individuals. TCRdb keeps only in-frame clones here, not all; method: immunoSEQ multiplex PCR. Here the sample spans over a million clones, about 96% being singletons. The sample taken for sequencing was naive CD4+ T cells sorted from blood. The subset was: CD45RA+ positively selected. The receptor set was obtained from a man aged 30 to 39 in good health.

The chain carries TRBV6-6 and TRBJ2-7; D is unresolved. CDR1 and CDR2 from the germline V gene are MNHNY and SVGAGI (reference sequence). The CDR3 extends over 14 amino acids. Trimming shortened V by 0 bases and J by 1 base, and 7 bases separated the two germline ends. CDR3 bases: TGTGCCAGCAGTTACTCAGCCAGGTCCTACGAGCAGTACTTC. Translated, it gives CASSYSARSYEQYF.

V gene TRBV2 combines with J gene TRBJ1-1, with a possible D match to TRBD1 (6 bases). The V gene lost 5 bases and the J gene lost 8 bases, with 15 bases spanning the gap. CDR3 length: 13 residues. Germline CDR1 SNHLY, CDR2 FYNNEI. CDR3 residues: CASSPYRAMEAFF. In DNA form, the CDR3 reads TGTGCCAGCAGTCCCTACAGGGCCATGGAAGCTTTCTTT.

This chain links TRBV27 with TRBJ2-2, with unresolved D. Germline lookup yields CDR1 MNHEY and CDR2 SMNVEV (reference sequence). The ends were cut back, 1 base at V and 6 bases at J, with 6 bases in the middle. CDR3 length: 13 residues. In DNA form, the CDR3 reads TGTGCCAGCAGTTTATTCCGCCCCGGGGAGCTGTTTTTT. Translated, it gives CASSLFRPGELFF.

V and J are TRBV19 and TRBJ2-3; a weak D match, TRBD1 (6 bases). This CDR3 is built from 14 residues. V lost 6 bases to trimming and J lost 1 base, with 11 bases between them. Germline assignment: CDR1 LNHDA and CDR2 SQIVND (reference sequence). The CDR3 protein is CASSKYRGTDTQYF. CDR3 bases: TGTGCCAGTAGCAAATACAGGGGCACAGATACGCAGTATTTT.

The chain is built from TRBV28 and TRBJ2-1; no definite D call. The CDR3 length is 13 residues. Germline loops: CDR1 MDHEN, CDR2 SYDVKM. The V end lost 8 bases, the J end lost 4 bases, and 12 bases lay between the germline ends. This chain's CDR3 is CASHTLKYNEQFF. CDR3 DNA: TGTGCCAGCCACACCCTAAAATACAATGAGCAGTTCTTC.

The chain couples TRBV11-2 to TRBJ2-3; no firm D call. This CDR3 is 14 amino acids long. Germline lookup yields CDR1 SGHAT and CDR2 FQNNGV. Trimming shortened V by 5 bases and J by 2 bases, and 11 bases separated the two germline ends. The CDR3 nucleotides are TGTGCCAGCAGCCCCAGGCCCCACACAGATACGCAGTATTTT. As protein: CASSPRPHTDTQYF.

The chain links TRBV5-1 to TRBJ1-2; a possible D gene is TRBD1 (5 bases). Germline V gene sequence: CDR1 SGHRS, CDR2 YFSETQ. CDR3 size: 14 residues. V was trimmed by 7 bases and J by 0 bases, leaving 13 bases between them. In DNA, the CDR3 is TGCGCCAGCGCTAAGGACAACTCTAACTATGGCTACACCTTC. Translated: CASAKDNSNYGYTF.

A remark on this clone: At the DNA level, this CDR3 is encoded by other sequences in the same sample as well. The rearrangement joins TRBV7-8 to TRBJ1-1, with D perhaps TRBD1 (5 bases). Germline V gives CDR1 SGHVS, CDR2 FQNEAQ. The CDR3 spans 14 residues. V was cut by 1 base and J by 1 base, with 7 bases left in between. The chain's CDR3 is CASSLVGGNTEAFF. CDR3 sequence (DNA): TGTGCCAGCAGCTTAGTTGGGGGGAACACTGAAGCTTTCTTT.

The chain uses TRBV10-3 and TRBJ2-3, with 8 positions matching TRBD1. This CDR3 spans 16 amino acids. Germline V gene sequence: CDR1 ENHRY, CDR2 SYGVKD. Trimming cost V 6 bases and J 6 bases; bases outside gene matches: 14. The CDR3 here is CAISSGTGALVDTQYF. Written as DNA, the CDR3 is TGTGCCATCAGCTCCGGGACAGGAGCCCTGGTGGATACGCAGTATTTT.

The CDR3 here is CASSLSPNQPQHF. DNA of the CDR3: TGTGCCAGCAGCTTATCCCCTAATCAGCCCCAGCATTTT. The rearrangement joins TRBV7-2 to TRBJ1-5; D remains unclear. CDR3 length equals 13 residues. In germline, CDR1 is SGHTA, CDR2 FQGNSA. Trimming left V 2 bases short and J 4 bases short, with 6 bases between.

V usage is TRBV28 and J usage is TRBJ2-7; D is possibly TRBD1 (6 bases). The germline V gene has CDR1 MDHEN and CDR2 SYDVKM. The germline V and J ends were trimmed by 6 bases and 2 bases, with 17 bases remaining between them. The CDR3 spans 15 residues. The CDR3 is CASSQRDNGAYEQYF. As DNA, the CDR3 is TGTGCCAGCAGCCAAAGGGACAATGGGGCCTACGAGCAGTACTTC. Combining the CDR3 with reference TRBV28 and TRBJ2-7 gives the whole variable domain DVKVTQSSRYLVKRTGEKVFLECVQDMDHENMFWYRQDPGLGLRLIYFSYDVKMKEKGDIPEGYSVSREKKERFSLILESASTNQTSMYLCASSQRDNGAYEQYFGPGTRLTVT.

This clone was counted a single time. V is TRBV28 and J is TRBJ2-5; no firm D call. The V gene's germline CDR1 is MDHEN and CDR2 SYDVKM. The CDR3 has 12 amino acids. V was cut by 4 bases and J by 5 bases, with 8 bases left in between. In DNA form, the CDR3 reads TGTGCCAGCAGTTCGGTTGGGGAGACCCAGTACTTC. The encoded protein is CASSSVGETQYF.

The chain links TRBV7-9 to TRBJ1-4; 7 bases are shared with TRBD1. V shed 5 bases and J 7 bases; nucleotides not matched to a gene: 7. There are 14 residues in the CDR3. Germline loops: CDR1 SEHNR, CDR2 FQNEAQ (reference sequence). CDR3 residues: CASSRGGASEKLFF. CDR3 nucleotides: TGTGCCAGCAGCCGAGGGGGCGCGAGTGAAAAACTGTTTTTT.

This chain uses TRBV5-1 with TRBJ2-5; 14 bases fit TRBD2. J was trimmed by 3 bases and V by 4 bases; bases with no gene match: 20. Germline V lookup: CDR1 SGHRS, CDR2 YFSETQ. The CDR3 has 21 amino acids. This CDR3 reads CASSRSMAGGTSGSGKETQYF. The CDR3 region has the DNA TGCGCCAGCAGCCGATCAATGGCGGGTGGGACTAGCGGGAGTGGAAAAGAGACCCAGTACTTC.

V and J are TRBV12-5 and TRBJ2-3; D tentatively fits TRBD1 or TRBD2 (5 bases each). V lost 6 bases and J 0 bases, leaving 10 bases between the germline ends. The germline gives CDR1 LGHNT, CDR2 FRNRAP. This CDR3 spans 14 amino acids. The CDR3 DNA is TGTGCTAGTGGGAGGGGCGGAAGCACAGATACGCAGTATTTT. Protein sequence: CASGRGGSTDTQYF.